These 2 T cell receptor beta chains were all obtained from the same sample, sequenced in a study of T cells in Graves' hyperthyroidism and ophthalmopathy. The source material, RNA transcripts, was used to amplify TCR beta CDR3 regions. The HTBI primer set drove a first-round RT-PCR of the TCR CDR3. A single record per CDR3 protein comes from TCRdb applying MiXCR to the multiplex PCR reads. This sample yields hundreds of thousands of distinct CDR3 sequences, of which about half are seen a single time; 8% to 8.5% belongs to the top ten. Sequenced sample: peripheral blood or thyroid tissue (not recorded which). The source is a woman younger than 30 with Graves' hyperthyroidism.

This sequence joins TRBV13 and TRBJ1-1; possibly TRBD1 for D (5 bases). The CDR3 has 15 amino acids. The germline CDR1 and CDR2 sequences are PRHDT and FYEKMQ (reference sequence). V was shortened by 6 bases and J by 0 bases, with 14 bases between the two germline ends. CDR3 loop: CASSEKGVMNTEAFF. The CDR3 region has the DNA TGTGCCAGCAGTGAAAAAGGGGTTATGAACACTGAAGCTTTCTTT.

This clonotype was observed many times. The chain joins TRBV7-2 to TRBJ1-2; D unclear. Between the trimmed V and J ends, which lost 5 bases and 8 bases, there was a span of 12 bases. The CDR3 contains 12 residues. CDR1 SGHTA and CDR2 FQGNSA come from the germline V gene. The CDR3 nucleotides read TGTGCCAGCAGCCGGGCCCATGGGGGCTACACCTTC. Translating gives CASSRAHGGYTF.